This T cell receptor beta chain came from a study of blood T cells in healthy people across ages. The germline gives CDR1 SQVTM, CDR2 ANQGSEA. The CDR3 runs to 13 residues. The V and J ends lost 5 bases and 0 bases respectively, with 8 bases between them. Primers used in a second PCR of roughly 6 to 11 cycles were a sample-barcoded 5' primer and a J-beta primer mix. Using its own MiXCR run on the 5' RACE reads, TCRdb lists one record per CDR3 protein. The sample records some 1.5 million distinct CDR3 sequences, about 30% being singletons. Each donor had around 11 milliliters of peripheral blood drawn.

This TCR derives from a woman in her twenties or thirties in good health. The chain is built from TRBV29-1 and TRBJ1-5; D may be TRBD1 (6 bases). The sample was blood. The CDR3 is CSVKTGSNQPQHF. The DNA of the CDR3 is TGCAGCGTTAAGACAGGTAGCAATCAGCCCCAGCATTTT.